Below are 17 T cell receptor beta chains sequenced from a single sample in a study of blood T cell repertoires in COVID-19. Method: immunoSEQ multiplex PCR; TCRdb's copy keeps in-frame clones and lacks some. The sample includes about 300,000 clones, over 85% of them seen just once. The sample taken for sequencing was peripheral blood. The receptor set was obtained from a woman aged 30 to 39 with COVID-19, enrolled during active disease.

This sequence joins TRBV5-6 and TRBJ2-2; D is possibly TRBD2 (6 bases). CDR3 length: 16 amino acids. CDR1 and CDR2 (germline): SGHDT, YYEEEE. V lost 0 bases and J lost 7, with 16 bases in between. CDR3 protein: CASSLARRGTGGELFF. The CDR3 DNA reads TGTGCCAGCAGCTTGGCCCGGCGCGGGACCGGCGGGGAGCTGTTTTTT.

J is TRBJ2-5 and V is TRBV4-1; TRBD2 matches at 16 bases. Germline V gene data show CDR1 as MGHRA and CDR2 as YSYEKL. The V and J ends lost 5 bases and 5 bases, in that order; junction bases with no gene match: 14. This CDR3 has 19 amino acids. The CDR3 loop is CASSTGLAGGLLLRETQYF. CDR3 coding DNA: TGCGCCAGCAGCACGGGACTAGCGGGGGGGTTGCTTCTGCGGGAGACCCAGTACTTC.

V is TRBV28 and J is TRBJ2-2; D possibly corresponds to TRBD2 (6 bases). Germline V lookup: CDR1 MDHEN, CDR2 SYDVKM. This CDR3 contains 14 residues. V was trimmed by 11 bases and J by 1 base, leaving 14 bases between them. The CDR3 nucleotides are TGTGCCGCCCGTTCCGGGGGGAACACCGGGGAGCTGTTTTTT. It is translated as CAARSGGNTGELFF.

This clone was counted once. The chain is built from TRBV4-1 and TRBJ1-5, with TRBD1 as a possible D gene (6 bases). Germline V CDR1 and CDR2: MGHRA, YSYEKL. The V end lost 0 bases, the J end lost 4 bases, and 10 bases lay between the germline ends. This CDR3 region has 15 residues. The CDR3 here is CASSQESQGNQPQHF. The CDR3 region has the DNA TGCGCCAGCAGCCAAGAAAGTCAGGGGAATCAGCCCCAGCATTTT.

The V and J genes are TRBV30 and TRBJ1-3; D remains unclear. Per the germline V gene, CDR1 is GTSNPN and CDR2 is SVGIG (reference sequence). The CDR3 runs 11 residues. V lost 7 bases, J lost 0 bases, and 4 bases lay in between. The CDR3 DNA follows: TGTGCCTCTAGCTCTGGAAACACCATATATTTT. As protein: CASSSGNTIYF.

CDR3: CASIGTSHSSYGYTF. CDR3 bases: TGTGCCAGCATCGGGACATCTCACTCTAGCTATGGCTACACCTTC. This chain uses TRBV6-5 with TRBJ1-2; D possibly corresponds to TRBD1 (6 bases). Germline CDR1 MNHEY, CDR2 SVGAGI. The CDR3 loop spans 15 amino acids. The ends were cut back, 7 bases at V and 4 bases at J, with 19 bases in the middle.

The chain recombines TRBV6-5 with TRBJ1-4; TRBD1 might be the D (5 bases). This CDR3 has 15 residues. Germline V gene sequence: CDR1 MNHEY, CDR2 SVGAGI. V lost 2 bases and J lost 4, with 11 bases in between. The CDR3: CASSYVGLINEKLFF. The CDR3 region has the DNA TGTGCCAGCAGTTACGTGGGACTGATTAATGAAAAACTGTTTTTT.

The CDR3 reads CASSYTGGTDTQYF. Written as DNA, the CDR3 is TGTGCCAGCAGCTACACAGGGGGAACAGATACGCAGTATTTT. This chain joins TRBV7-2 and TRBJ2-3; 8 bases fit TRBD1. The CDR3 covers 14 residues. The V segment lost 4 bases and the J segment 3 bases; nucleotides outside the gene matches: 3. CDR1 is SGHTA and CDR2 is FQGNSA in the germline V gene.

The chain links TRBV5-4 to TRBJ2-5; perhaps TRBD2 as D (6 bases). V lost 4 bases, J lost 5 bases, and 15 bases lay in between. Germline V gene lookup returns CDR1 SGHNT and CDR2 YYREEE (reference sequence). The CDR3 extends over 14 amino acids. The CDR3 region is CASSPRLEGETQYF. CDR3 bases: TGTGCCAGCAGCCCCAGACTAGAAGGGGAGACCCAGTACTTC.

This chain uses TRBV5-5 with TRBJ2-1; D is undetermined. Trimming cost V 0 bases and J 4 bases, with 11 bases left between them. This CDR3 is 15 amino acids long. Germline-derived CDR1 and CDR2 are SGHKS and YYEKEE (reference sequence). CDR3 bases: TGTGCCAGCAGCTTGGTCGTTGGTAGTTACAATGAGCAGTTCTTC. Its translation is CASSLVVGSYNEQFF.

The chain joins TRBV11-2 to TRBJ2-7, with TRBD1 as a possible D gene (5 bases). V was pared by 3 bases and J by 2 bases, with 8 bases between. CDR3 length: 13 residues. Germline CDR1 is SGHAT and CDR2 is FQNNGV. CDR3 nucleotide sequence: TGTGCCAGCAGCTTCCCACAGGCCTACGAGCAGTACTTC. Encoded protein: CASSFPQAYEQYF.

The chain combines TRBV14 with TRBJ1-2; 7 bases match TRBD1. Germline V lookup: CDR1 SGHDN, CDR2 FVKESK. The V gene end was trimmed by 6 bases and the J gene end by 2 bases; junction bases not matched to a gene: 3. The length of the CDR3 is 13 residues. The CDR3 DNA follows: TGTGCCAGCAGATCACAGGGGAACTATGGCTACACCTTC. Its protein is CASRSQGNYGYTF. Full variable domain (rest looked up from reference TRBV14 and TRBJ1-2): EAGVTQFPSHSVIEKGQTVTLRCDPISGHDNLYWYRRVMGKEIKFLLHFVKESKQDESGMPNNRFLAERTGGTYSTLKVQPAELEDSGVYFCASRSQGNYGYTFGSGTRLTVV.

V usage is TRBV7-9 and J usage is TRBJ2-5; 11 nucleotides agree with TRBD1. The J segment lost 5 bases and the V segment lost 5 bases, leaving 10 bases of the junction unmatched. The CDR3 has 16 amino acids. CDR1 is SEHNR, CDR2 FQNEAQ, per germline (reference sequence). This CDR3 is CASSIGQGAVWETQYF. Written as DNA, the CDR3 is TGTGCCAGCAGCATAGGACAGGGGGCCGTATGGGAGACCCAGTACTTC.

Here the CDR3 reads CASSLERVYQPQHF. CDR3 nucleotides: TGTGCCAGCAGCTTGGAACGGGTCTATCAGCCCCAGCATTTT. The chain employs TRBV5-8 and TRBJ1-5; D is uncertain. The V end lost 0 bases, the J end lost 5 bases, and 9 bases lay between the germline ends. This CDR3 has 14 amino acids. Germline-derived CDR1 and CDR2 are SGHTS and YDEGEE.

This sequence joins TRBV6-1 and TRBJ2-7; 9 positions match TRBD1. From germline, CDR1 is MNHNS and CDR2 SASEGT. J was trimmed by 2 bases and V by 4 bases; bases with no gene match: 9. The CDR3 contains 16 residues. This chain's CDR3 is CASSVTGQGFPYEQYV. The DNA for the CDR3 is TGTGCCAGCAGTGTCACGGGACAGGGTTTTCCCTACGAGCAGTACGTC.

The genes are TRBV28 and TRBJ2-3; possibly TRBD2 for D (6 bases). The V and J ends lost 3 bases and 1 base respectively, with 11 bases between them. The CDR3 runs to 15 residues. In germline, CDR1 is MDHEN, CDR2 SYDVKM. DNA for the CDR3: TGTGCCAGCAGTTTGTCTGGGGAGGGCACAGATACGCAGTATTTT. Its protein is CASSLSGEGTDTQYF.

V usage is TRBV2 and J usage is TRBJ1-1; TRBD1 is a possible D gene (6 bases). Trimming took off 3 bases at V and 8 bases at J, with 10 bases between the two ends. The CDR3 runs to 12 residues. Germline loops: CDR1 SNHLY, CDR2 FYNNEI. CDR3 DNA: TGTGCCAGCAGTGACGTAGGGACAGAAGCTTTCTTT. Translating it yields CASSDVGTEAFF.